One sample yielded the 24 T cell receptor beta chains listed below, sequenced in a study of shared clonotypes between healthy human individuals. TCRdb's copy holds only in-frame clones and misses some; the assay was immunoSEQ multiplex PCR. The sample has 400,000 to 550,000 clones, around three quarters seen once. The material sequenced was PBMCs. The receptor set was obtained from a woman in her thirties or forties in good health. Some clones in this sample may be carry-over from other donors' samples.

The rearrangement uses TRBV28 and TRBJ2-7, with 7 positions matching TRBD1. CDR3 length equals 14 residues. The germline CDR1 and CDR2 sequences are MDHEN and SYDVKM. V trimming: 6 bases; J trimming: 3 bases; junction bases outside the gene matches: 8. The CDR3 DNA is TGTGCCAGCAGCCGGACAGGTATCTACTACGAGCAGTACTTC. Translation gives CASSRTGIYYEQYF.

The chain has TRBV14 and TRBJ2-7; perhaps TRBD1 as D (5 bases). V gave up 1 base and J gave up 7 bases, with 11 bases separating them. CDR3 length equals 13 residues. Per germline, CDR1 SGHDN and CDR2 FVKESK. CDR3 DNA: TGTGCCAGCAGCCAAGTACAGGCAGGGGAGCAGTACTTC. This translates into CASSQVQAGEQYF.

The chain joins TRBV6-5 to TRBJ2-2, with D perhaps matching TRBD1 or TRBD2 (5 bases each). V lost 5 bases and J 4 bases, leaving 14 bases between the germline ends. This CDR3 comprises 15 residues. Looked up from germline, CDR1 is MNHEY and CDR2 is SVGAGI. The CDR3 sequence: CASSLRRGTTGELFF. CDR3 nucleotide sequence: TGTGCCAGCAGTCTCCGGAGAGGGACCACCGGGGAGCTGTTTTTT.

CDR3 DNA sequence: TGTGCCAGCAGTTTGTCTAGTCTGGATACGCAGTATTTT. Its protein product is CASSLSSLDTQYF. The chain links TRBV27 to TRBJ2-3; D is unresolved. Germline CDR1 and CDR2: MNHEY and SMNVEV (reference sequence). The CDR3 extends over 13 amino acids. Trimming shortened V by 3 bases and J by 6 bases, and 10 bases separated the two germline ends.

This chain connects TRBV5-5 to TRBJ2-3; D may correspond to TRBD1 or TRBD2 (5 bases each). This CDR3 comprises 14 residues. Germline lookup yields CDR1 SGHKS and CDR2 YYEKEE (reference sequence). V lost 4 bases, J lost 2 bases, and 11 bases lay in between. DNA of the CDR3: TGTGCCAGCAGCCCCGGGACCAACACAGATACGCAGTATTTT. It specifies CASSPGTNTDTQYF.

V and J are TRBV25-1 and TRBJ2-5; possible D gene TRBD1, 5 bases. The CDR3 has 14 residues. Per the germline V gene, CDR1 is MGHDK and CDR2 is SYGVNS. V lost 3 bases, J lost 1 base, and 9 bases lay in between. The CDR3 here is CASSDPTAQETQYF. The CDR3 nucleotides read TGTGCCAGCAGTGACCCGACAGCCCAAGAGACCCAGTACTTC.

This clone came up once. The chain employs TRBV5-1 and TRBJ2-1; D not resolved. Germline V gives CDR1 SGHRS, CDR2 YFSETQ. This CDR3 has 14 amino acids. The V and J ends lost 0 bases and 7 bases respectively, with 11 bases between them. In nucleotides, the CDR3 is TGCGCCAGCAGCTTGGGTGGAGAGCGTAATGAGCAGTTCTTC. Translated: CASSLGGERNEQFF.

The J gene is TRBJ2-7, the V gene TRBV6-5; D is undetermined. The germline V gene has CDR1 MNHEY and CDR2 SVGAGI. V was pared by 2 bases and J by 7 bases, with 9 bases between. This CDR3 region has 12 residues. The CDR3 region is CASSYTPREQYF. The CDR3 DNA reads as TGTGCCAGCAGTTACACCCCGCGGGAGCAGTACTTC.

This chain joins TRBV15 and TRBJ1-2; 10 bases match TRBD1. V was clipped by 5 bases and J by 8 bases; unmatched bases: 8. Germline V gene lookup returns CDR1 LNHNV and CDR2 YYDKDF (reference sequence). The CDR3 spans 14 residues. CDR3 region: CATSLDRGLSGYTF. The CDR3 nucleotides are TGTGCCACCAGCCTGGACAGGGGGTTGAGCGGCTACACCTTC.

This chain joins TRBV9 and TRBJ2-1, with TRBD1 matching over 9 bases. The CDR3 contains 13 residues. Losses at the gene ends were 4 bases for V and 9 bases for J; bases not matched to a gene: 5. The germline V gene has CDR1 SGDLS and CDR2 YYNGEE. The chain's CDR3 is CASSQGQGTEQFF. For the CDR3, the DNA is TGTGCCAGCAGCCAAGGACAGGGGACTGAGCAGTTCTTC.

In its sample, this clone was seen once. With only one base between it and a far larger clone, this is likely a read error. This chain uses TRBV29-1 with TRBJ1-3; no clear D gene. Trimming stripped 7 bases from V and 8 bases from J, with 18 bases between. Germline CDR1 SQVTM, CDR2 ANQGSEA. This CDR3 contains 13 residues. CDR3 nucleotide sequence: TGCAGCGGTGGTAGGGCAGACGGAGACACCATATATTTT. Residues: CSGGRADGDTIYF.

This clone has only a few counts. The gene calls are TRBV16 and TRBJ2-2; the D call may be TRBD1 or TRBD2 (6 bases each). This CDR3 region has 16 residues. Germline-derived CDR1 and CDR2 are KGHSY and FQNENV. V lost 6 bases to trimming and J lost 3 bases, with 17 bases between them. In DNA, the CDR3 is TGTGCCAGCAGTCCAGGGACCCGGGGGCACACCGGGGAGCTGTTTTTT. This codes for CASSPGTRGHTGELFF. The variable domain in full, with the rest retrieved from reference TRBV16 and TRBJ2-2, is GEEVAQTPKHLVRGEGQKAKLYCAPIKGHSYVFWYQQVLKNEFKFLISFQNENVFDETGMPKERFSAKCLPNSPCSLEIQATKLEDSAVYFCASSPGTRGHTGELFFGEGSRLTVL.

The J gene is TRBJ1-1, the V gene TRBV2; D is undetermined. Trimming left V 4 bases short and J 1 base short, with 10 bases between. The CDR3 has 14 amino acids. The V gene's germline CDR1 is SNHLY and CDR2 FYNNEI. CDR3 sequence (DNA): TGTGCCAGCAGTGCGGTTTGGGCGAACACTGAAGCTTTCTTT. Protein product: CASSAVWANTEAFF.

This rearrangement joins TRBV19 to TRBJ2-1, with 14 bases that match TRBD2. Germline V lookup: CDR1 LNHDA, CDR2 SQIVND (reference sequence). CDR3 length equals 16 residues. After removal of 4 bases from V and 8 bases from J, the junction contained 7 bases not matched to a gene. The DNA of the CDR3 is TGTGCCAGTAGTAGACTAGCGGGAGGGGTTCTGGATGAGCAGTTCTTC. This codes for CASSRLAGGVLDEQFF.

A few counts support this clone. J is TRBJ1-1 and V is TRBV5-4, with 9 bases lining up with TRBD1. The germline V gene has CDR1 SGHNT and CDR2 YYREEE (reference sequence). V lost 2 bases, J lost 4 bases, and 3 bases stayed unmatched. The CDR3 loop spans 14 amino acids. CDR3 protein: CASSFQTGGTEAFF. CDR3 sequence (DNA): TGTGCCAGCAGCTTTCAGACAGGGGGCACTGAAGCTTTCTTT.

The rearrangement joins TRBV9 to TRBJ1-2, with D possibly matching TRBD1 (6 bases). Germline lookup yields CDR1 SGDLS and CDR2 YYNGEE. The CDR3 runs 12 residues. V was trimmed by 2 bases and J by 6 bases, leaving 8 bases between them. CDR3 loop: CASSVGTNGYTF. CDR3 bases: TGTGCCAGCAGCGTGGGGACAAATGGCTACACCTTC. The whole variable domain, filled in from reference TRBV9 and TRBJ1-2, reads DSGVTQTPKHLITATGQRVTLRCSPRSGDLSVYWYQQSLDQGLQFLIQYYNGEERAKGNILERFSAQQFPDLHSELNLSSLELGDSALYFCASSVGTNGYTFGSGTRLTVV.

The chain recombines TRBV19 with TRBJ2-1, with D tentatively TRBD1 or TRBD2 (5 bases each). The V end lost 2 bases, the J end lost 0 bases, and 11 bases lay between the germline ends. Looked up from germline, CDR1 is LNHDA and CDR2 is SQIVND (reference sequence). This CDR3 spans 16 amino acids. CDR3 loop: CASSIRGVSSYNEQFF. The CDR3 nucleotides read TGTGCCAGTAGTATAAGAGGGGTTAGCTCCTACAATGAGCAGTTCTTC.

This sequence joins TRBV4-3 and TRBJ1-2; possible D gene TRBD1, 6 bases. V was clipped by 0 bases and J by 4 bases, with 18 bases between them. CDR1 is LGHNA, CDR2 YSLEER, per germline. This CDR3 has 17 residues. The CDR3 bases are TGCGCCAGCAGCCAAGAGTGGGGTCGGGGGGCGATCTATGGCTACACCTTC. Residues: CASSQEWGRGAIYGYTF.

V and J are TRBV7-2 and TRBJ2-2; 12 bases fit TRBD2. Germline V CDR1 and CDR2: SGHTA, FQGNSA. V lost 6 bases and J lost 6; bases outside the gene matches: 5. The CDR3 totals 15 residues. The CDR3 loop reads CASRLTSGSPGELFF. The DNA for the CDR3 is TGTGCCAGCAGGTTGACTAGCGGGAGTCCCGGGGAGCTGTTTTTT.

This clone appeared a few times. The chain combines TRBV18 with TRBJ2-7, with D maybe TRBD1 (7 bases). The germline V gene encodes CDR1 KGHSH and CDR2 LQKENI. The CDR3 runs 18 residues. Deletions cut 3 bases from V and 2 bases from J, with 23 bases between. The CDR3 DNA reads TGTGCCAGCTCACCTGCCGGAGGGGGCGGAAGACTTCCCTACGAGCAGTACTTC. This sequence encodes CASSPAGGGGRLPYEQYF.

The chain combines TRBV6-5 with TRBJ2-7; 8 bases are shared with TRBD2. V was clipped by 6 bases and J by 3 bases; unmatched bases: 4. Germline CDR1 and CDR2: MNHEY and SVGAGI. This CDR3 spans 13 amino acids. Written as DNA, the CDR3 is TGTGCCAGCAGGACGAGCGGGAGCTACGAGCAGTACTTC. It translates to CASRTSGSYEQYF.

The CDR3 loop is CASNQGPYEQYF. CDR3 nucleotide sequence: TGTGCCAGCAACCAGGGGCCGTACGAGCAGTACTTC. The rearrangement uses TRBV28 and TRBJ2-7, with D possibly being TRBD1 (6 bases). CDR1 is MDHEN and CDR2 is SYDVKM in the germline V gene. Trimming removed 7 bases at V and 4 bases at J, with 11 bases between. The CDR3 has 12 amino acids.

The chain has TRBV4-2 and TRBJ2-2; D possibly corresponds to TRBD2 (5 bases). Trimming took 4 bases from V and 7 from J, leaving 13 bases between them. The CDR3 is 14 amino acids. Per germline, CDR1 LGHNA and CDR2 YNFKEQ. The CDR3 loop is CASSPGRGIGELFF. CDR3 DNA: TGTGCCAGCAGCCCCGGAAGAGGGATCGGGGAGCTGTTTTTT.

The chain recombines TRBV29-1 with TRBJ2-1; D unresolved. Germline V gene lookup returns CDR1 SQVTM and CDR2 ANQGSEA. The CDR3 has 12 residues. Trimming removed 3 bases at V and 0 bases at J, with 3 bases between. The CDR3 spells CSVDNSYNEQFF. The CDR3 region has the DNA TGCAGCGTTGACAACTCCTACAATGAGCAGTTCTTC.